These 28 T cell receptor beta chains share one sample of origin, sequenced in a study of shared clonotypes between healthy human individuals. Sequencing used immunoSEQ multiplex PCR; TCRdb keeps in-frame clones, though not all of them. The table records over a million clones, roughly 96% of them present only once. The sequenced sample consisted of naive CD4+ T cells sorted from blood. Subset indicated: CD45RA+ positively selected. All receptors derive from a man between 25 and 39 years old in good health.

The genes are TRBV4-1 and TRBJ2-6, with D possibly being TRBD2 (5 bases). Germline assignment: CDR1 MGHRA and CDR2 YSYEKL. The V end was cut by 3 bases, the J end by 9 bases, with 6 bases between. This CDR3 spans 12 amino acids. CDR3 sequence reads: CASSQGDNVLTF. The CDR3 region has the DNA TGCGCCAGCAGCCAGGGAGACAACGTCCTGACTTTC.

The chain links TRBV2 to TRBJ2-1, with a weak D call TRBD2 (6 bases). The CDR3 is 17 residues long. Trimming removed 8 bases from V and 0 bases from J, with 20 bases in between. CDR1 and CDR2 (germline): SNHLY, FYNNEI. This chain's CDR3 is CASGRRGRGGSYNEQFF. In DNA, the CDR3 is TGTGCCAGCGGCCGGAGAGGGCGGGGCGGCTCCTACAATGAGCAGTTCTTC.

This chain joins TRBV6-5 and TRBJ2-7, with D tentatively TRBD1 or TRBD2 (5 bases each). This CDR3 is 14 amino acids long. Trimming shortened V by 4 bases and J by 2 bases, and 12 bases separated the two germline ends. The germline V gene has CDR1 MNHEY and CDR2 SVGAGI. The CDR3 DNA is TGTGCCAGCAGTTGGGAGAGGGGACCCTACGAGCAGTACTTC. Residues: CASSWERGPYEQYF.

The chain recombines TRBV29-1 with TRBJ2-5, with TRBD1 matching over 12 bases. CDR3 length equals 19 residues. V lost 7 bases and J lost 4; bases outside the gene matches: 22. CDR1 and CDR2 (germline): SQVTM, ANQGSEA. The CDR3 coding sequence is TGCAGCGCTGGGGACAGGGGGCGCGTCGGGAGGGCCGGAGGAGAGACCCAGTACTTC. Its translation: CSAGDRGRVGRAGGETQYF.

V gene TRBV4-1 combines with J gene TRBJ2-7; D may be TRBD2 (6 bases). The germline V gene encodes CDR1 MGHRA and CDR2 YSYEKL. The CDR3 sequence is 14 residues long. V was trimmed by 2 bases and J by 3 bases, leaving 11 bases between them. The CDR3, as DNA: TGCGCCAGCAGCCAATCTCAGACTAGCTACGAGCAGTACTTC. Protein product: CASSQSQTSYEQYF.

The J gene is TRBJ2-1, the V gene TRBV14; weak D call: TRBD2 (5 bases). Germline CDR1 and CDR2: SGHDN and FVKESK. Trimming left V 4 bases short and J 3 bases short, with 10 bases between. The CDR3 totals 14 residues. The chain's CDR3 is CASSPTSYYNEQFF. The CDR3 nucleotides are TGTGCCAGCAGCCCAACTAGTTACTACAATGAGCAGTTCTTC.

The rearrangement joins TRBV5-4 to TRBJ2-7, with a weak D call TRBD2 (6 bases). The CDR3 length is 14 residues. The germline CDR1 and CDR2 sequences are SGHNT and YYREEE (reference sequence). The germline V and J ends were trimmed by 3 bases and 2 bases, with 12 bases remaining between them. Written as DNA, the CDR3 is TGTGCCAGCAGCTCAGAAGGAGGGCCCTACGAGCAGTACTTC. Its protein product is CASSSEGGPYEQYF.

V is TRBV2 and J is TRBJ2-7, with 10 bases lining up with TRBD2. The germline V gene encodes CDR1 SNHLY and CDR2 FYNNEI. V dropped 7 bases and J dropped 2; count of bases not matched to a gene: 5. The CDR3 length is 14 residues. CDR3 amino acids: CASKSSGSAYEQYF. The DNA for the CDR3 is TGTGCCAGCAAATCTAGCGGGAGTGCCTACGAGCAGTACTTC.

This chain connects TRBV28 to TRBJ2-5, with 8 positions matching TRBD2. V was clipped by 5 bases and J by 3 bases; unmatched bases: 8. The CDR3 extends over 15 amino acids. CDR1 and CDR2 from the germline V gene are MDHEN and SYDVKM. The CDR3 DNA reads TGTGCCAGCAGTCCCACAGGCGGGAGGAAAGAGACCCAGTACTTC. It translates to CASSPTGGRKETQYF.

This chain connects TRBV10-3 to TRBJ2-1; D possibly uses TRBD1 or TRBD2 (5 bases each). This CDR3 is 15 amino acids long. In germline, CDR1 is ENHRY, CDR2 SYGVKD. The germline V and J ends were trimmed by 5 bases and 8 bases, with 19 bases remaining between them. CDR3 coding DNA: TGTGCCATCAGTTTGGGGGTCGGAGGAGTCGATGAGCAGTTCTTC. Translation gives CAISLGVGGVDEQFF.

CDR3 loop: CASSVGVANYEQYF. The CDR3 DNA reads TGTGCCAGCAGCGTAGGGGTTGCGAACTACGAGCAGTACTTC. The chain is built from TRBV9 and TRBJ2-7; no firm D call. This CDR3 comprises 14 residues. CDR1 and CDR2 from the germline V gene are SGDLS and YYNGEE. Between the trimmed V and J ends, which lost 0 bases and 3 bases, there was a span of 10 bases.

The chain joins TRBV30 to TRBJ1-4, with 7 bases lining up with TRBD1. Germline V gene sequence: CDR1 GTSNPN, CDR2 SVGIG (reference sequence). The CDR3 has 17 residues. V lost 2 bases to trimming and J lost 7 bases; unmatched junction nucleotides: 16. CDR3 sequence reads: CAWSPGQTRPGSEKLFF. As DNA, the CDR3 is TGTGCCTGGAGTCCGGGACAGACCCGTCCGGGGAGTGAAAAACTGTTTTTT.

For the CDR3, the DNA is TGTGCCAGCCGCCCTACGGGGAACACCGGGGAGCTGTTTTTT. Protein product: CASRPTGNTGELFF. This chain joins TRBV6-4 and TRBJ2-2; D is unclear. V lost 8 bases to trimming and J lost 1 base, with 11 bases between them. The CDR3 has 14 amino acids. Germline assignment: CDR1 MRHNA and CDR2 SNTAGT.

The rearrangement links TRBV5-1 to TRBJ2-7, with D tentatively TRBD1 or TRBD2 (5 bases each). Germline assignment: CDR1 SGHRS and CDR2 YFSETQ. CDR3 length equals 13 residues. The V and J ends lost 0 bases and 7 bases respectively, with 11 bases between them. CDR3 DNA: TGCGCCAGCAGCTTGGTAACCGAGGGGGAGCAGTACTTC. Protein sequence: CASSLVTEGEQYF.

V and J are TRBV2 and TRBJ2-2; no reliable D call. Per the germline V gene, CDR1 is SNHLY and CDR2 is FYNNEI. The germline V and J ends were trimmed by 4 bases and 4 bases, with 22 bases remaining between them. There are 18 residues in the CDR3. The CDR3 DNA is TGTGCCAGCAGTGTCCGGGCCAGTGCGGCCAAGAGCACCGGGGAGCTGTTTTTT. This encodes CASSVRASAAKSTGELFF.

The V gene is TRBV28, the J gene TRBJ2-3, with a weak D call TRBD2 (5 bases). The germline V and J ends were trimmed by 7 bases and 2 bases, with 22 bases remaining between them. The V gene's germline CDR1 is MDHEN and CDR2 SYDVKM. The CDR3 covers 17 residues. CDR3 bases: TGTGCCAGCATTTCGGCGGTTAGTCTAGCTATCACAGATACGCAGTATTTT. Its translation: CASISAVSLAITDTQYF. Supplemented by reference TRBV28 and TRBJ2-3, the full variable domain reads DVKVTQSSRYLVKRTGEKVFLECVQDMDHENMFWYRQDPGLGLRLIYFSYDVKMKEKGDIPEGYSVSREKKERFSLILESASTNQTSMYLCASISAVSLAITDTQYFGPGTRLTVL.

J is TRBJ1-1 and V is TRBV20-1, with D hard to call. Trimming took off 2 bases at V and 11 bases at J, with 12 bases between the two ends. The CDR3 is 11 amino acids. From germline, CDR1 is DFQATT and CDR2 SNEGSKA (reference sequence). The CDR3 sequence is CSARLAPLAFF. The CDR3, as DNA: TGCAGTGCTAGATTAGCACCTCTTGCTTTCTTT.

The rearrangement uses TRBV7-6 and TRBJ2-5; 9 bases line up with TRBD1. The CDR3 spans 16 residues. Germline values: CDR1 SGHVS, CDR2 FNYEAQ. Trimming at V came to 1 base and at J to 3 bases, leaving 6 bases not matched to a gene. The CDR3 region is CASSLGATGGKETQYF. CDR3 nucleotide sequence: TGTGCCAGCAGCTTAGGAGCGACAGGGGGTAAAGAGACCCAGTACTTC.

This clone was observed a single time. This sequence joins TRBV6-5 and TRBJ2-1; D call uncertain. V lost 2 bases and J lost 3, with 8 bases in between. The CDR3 is 14 residues long. CDR1 and CDR2 from the germline V gene are MNHEY and SVGAGI. The CDR3 coding sequence is TGTGCCAGCAGTTACGTGAAAAGCTACAATGAGCAGTTCTTC. This codes for CASSYVKSYNEQFF.

The rearrangement joins TRBV5-4 to TRBJ2-1; TRBD2 aligns across 9 bases. Germline lookup yields CDR1 SGHNT and CDR2 YYREEE (reference sequence). Unmatched junction bases numbered 17, after V lost 4 bases and J lost 9 bases. The CDR3 is made up of 17 amino acids. The CDR3 DNA sequence: TGTGCCAGCAGCCCGGCGGGCGGGCGGGAGGGCCTAGGTGAGCAGTTCTTC. Its translation: CASSPAGGREGLGEQFF. Filled out from reference TRBV5-4 and TRBJ2-1, the complete variable domain reads ETGVTQSPTHLIKTRGQQVTLRCSSQSGHNTVSWYQQALGQGPQFIFQYYREEENGRGNFPPRFSGLQFPNYSSELNVNALELDDSALYLCASSPAGGREGLGEQFFGPGTRLTVL.

A note on this clone: Other DNA variants within this sample encode the same CDR3. The chain recombines TRBV7-9 with TRBJ2-1; 13 bases are a match to TRBD2. V lost 1 base, J lost 3 bases, and 3 bases stayed unmatched. CDR1 SEHNR and CDR2 FQNEAQ come from the germline V gene (reference sequence). CDR3 length: 17 amino acids. The CDR3 DNA reads as TGTGCCAGCAGCTTAGGAGGACTAGCGGGAGACTACAATGAGCAGTTCTTC. Translation gives CASSLGGLAGDYNEQFF. The full variable domain, in which reference TRBV7-9 and TRBJ2-1 provide the parts outside the CDR3, is DTGVSQNPRHKITKRGQNVTFRCDPISEHNRLYWYRQTLGQGPEFLTYFQNEAQLEKSRLLSDRFSAERPKGSFSTLEIQRTEQGDSAMYLCASSLGGLAGDYNEQFFGPGTRLTVL.

This chain uses TRBV2 with TRBJ2-1; D is unresolved. The CDR3 length is 13 residues. Trimming took 3 bases from V and 15 from J, leaving 18 bases between them. Germline CDR1 SNHLY, CDR2 FYNNEI. CDR3: CASSEGRSRVLFF. The CDR3 bases are TGTGCCAGCAGTGAGGGCCGTAGCCGCGTTTTGTTCTTC.

The rearrangement links TRBV18 to TRBJ2-1; the match to TRBD2 covers 7 bases. Germline assignment: CDR1 KGHSH and CDR2 LQKENI. With V trimmed by 6 bases and J by 8 bases, 13 bases remained unmatched. This CDR3 is 15 amino acids long. The CDR3 loop reads CASSPLFQRDYEQFF. In nucleotides, the CDR3 is TGTGCCAGCTCTCCCCTTTTTCAGCGGGACTATGAGCAGTTCTTC.

The V and J genes are TRBV15 and TRBJ1-1; D is possibly TRBD1 (5 bases). The germline V gene encodes CDR1 LNHNV and CDR2 YYDKDF (reference sequence). This CDR3 contains 14 residues. Between the trimmed V and J ends, which lost 0 bases and 3 bases, there was a span of 8 bases. CDR3 DNA: TGTGCCACCAGCAGAGATGGGGCCTACACTGAAGCTTTCTTT. Translated, it gives CATSRDGAYTEAFF.

This clone occurred once. The chain carries TRBV27 and TRBJ2-2; TRBD1 matches 9 bases. The V segment lost 3 bases and the J segment 5 bases; nucleotides outside the gene matches: 4. Germline CDR1 is MNHEY and CDR2 is SMNVEV (reference sequence). The CDR3 sequence is 15 residues long. The CDR3 is CASSLTGGVTGELFF. CDR3 sequence (DNA): TGTGCCAGCAGTTTGACAGGGGGTGTAACCGGGGAGCTGTTTTTT.

This chain joins TRBV10-3 and TRBJ2-7; D remains unclear. CDR1 is ENHRY, CDR2 SYGVKD, per germline. The CDR3 totals 11 residues. The germline V and J ends were trimmed by 6 bases and 2 bases, with 5 bases remaining between them. The CDR3 DNA reads TGTGCCATCAGGTCTACCTACGAGCAGTACTTC. It is translated as CAIRSTYEQYF.

The rearrangement links TRBV9 to TRBJ2-3; 9 nucleotides agree with TRBD2. Germline CDR1 is SGDLS and CDR2 is YYNGEE. The CDR3 totals 14 residues. V trimming: 3 bases; J trimming: 5 bases; junction bases outside the gene matches: 4. In nucleotides, the CDR3 is TGTGCCAGCAGCGGGGCACTAGCGGGAGATACGCAGTATTTT. This codes for CASSGALAGDTQYF.

The chain couples TRBV5-6 to TRBJ1-2; D gene ambiguous. Trimming removed 1 base at V and 8 bases at J, with 12 bases between. The length of the CDR3 is 13 residues. From germline, CDR1 is SGHDT and CDR2 YYEEEE. The CDR3 region is CASSLWTGGGYTF. CDR3 in DNA: TGTGCCAGCAGCTTGTGGACGGGTGGAGGCTACACCTTC.